What follows are 3 T cell receptor beta chains derived from one specimen sequenced in a study of cytomegalovirus exposure and HLA in healthy donors (dated by TCRdb to about 2017). Libraries were built with the immunoSEQ multiplex PCR assay. For the multiplex PCR, a mixture combining 60 forward primers for TCR Vbeta segments and 13 reverse primers for TCR Jbeta segments was used. The immuneACCESS repertoire file appears here via TCRdb, limited to in-frame rearrangements. These files lack a portion of the clones; in checked studies, under half of the deficit traces to unresolved V genes, and the cause of the others is not known. The sample table lists approximately 160,000 clones, roughly three quarters of them with a count of one. The ten top clones hold approximately 4.4% of the sample. Sequenced material: PBMCs. The source of these receptors is a man aged 18-30 years in good health and CMV-seropositive.

The V call is TRBV9, the J call TRBJ1-1, with D possibly matching TRBD1 (6 bases). CDR3 length: 11 amino acids. V lost 5 bases and J lost 6, with 8 bases in between. CDR1 and CDR2 (germline): SGDLS, YYNGEE. The DNA for the CDR3 is TGTGCCAGCAGTGACAGGCCTGAAGCTTTCTTT. Its protein is CASSDRPEAFF.

The table lists this clone with a few counts. The rearrangement joins TRBV7-2 to TRBJ2-3; the match to TRBD2 covers 11 bases. Trimming at V came to 5 bases and at J to 0 bases, leaving 4 bases not matched to a gene. Germline V lookup: CDR1 SGHTA, CDR2 FQGNSA. CDR3 size: 16 residues. CDR3 sequence (DNA): TGTGCCAGCAGCGTACGACTAGCGGGGAGCACAGATACGCAGTATTTT. Amino acid sequence: CASSVRLAGSTDTQYF.

The CDR3 spells CASTPFGLSLLPINEKLFF. The CDR3 bases are TGTGCCAGCACCCCCTTCGGGTTGTCTCTCTTACCCATTAATGAAAAACTGTTTTTT. The chain combines TRBV2 with TRBJ1-4; no definite D call. Per the germline V gene, CDR1 is SNHLY and CDR2 is FYNNEI. V was shortened by 7 bases and J by 4 bases, with 28 bases between the two germline ends. This CDR3 comprises 19 residues.